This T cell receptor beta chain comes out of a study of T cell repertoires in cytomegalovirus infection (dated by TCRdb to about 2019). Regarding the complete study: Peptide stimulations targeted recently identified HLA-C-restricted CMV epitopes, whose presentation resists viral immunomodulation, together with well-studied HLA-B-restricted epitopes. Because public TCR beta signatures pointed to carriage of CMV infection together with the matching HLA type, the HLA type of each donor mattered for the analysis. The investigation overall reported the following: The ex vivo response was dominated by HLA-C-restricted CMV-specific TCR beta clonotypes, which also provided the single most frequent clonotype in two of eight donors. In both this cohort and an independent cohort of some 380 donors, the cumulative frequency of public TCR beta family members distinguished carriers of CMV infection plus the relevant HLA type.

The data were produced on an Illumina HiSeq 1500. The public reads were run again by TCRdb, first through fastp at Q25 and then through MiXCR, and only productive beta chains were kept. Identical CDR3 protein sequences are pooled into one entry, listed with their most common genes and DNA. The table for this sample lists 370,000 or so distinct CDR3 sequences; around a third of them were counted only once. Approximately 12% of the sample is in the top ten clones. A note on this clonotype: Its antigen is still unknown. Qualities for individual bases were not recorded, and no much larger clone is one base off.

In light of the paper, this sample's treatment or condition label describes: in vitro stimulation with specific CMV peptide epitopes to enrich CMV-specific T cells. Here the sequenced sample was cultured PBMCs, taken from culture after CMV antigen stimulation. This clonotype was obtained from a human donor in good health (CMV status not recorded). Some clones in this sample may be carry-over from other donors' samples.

CDR3 region: CASSNIGTSDYEQFF. The base sequence is TGTGCCAGTAGTAACATCGGGACTAGCGACTATGAGCAGTTCTTC. The chain uses TRBV19 and TRBJ2-1, and 10 bases in between align with TRBD2. V is trimmed back by 4 bases and J by 8 bases, and the junction contains 8 bases that no gene match accounts for. According to the germline V gene (reference sequence), CDR1 reads LNHDA and CDR2 reads SQIVND. From the cysteine through the phenylalanine, the CDR3 covers 15 amino acids. Here the CDR3 DNA is all that survives: 45 bases in frame from base 1. With all but the CDR3 taken from the reference TRBV19 and TRBJ2-1 genes, the full variable domain is: DGGITQSPKYLFRKEGQNVTLSCEQNLNHDAMYWYRQDPGQGLRLIYYSQIVNDFQKGDIAEGYSVSREKKESFPLTVTSAQKNPTAFYLCASSNIGTSDYEQFFGPGTRLTVL.